The following is a T cell receptor (beta chain) sequence with its context. The entry originates in a study of blood T cell repertoires in COVID-19. Study-wide context: Specimens from acute and convalescent COVID-19 originated in the United States, Italy and Spain. PBMCs, B-cell-depleted T cells, or T cells were the source of the cDNA or gDNA that made up the material.

How the authors handled the data: Amplification of reference gene primers provided the estimated nucleated cell counts. Measured with immunoSEQ multiplex PCR; TCRdb has only the in-frame clones, and not every one. V, J and clone size reflect that table, while D and trimming were determined from the DNA. The sample consists of about 150,000 clones, just under 85% of them appearing once. Trimming stripped 0 bases from V and 1 base from J, with 4 bases between. The CDR3 is 14 residues long. Germline V lookup: CDR1 SGHNT, CDR2 YYREEE (reference sequence). Participants were placed into cohorts based on the clinical history they reported.

This sequence joins TRBV5-4 and TRBJ2-2; the D is unclear. The specimen sequenced was PBMCs or T cells enriched from blood (not recorded which). The receptor was isolated from a woman aged 45-65 years with acute COVID-19. The DNA for the CDR3 is TGTGCCAGCAGCTTGGTCGGGAACACCGGGGAGCTGTTTTTT. Its protein product is CASSLVGNTGELFF.